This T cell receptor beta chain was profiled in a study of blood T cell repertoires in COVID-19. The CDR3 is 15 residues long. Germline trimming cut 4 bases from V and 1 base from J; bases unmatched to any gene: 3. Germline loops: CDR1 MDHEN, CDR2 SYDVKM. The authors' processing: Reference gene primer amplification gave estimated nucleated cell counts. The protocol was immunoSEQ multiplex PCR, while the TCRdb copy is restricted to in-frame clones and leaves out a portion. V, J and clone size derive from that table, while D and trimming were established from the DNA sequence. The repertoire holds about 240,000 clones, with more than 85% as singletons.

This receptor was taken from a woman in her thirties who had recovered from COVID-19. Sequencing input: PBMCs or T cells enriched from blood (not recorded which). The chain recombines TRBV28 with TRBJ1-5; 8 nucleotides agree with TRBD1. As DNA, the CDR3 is TGTGCCAGCAGTTCCCGACAGGGGAGCAATCAGCCCCAGCATTTT. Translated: CASSSRQGSNQPQHF.